The 16 T cell receptor beta chains below come from one sample, sequenced in a study of cytotoxic CD8 clonotypes in ibrutinib-treated CLL. The repertoire was sequenced with immunoSEQ multiplex PCR; TCRdb's copy has only in-frame clones and lacks some. The sample lists some 17,000 clones; 70% to 90% were seen once. The sample consisted of PBMCs, taken before ibrutinib treatment. These receptors all stem from a human donor with chronic lymphocytic leukemia.

This chain links TRBV7-2 with TRBJ2-3; D remains unclear. Trimming took off 5 bases at V and 0 bases at J, with 9 bases between the two ends. Looked up from germline, CDR1 is SGHTA and CDR2 is FQGNSA. The CDR3 contains 14 residues. The CDR3 DNA reads as TGTGCCAGCAGCAACTCCTACAGCACAGATACGCAGTATTTT. Protein: CASSNSYSTDTQYF. Full variable domain (remainder filled in from reference TRBV7-2 and TRBJ2-3): GAGVSQSPSNKVTEKGKDVELRCDPISGHTALYWYRQSLGQGLEFLIYFQGNSAPDKSGLPSDRFSAERTGGSVSTLTIQRTQQEDSAVYLCASSNSYSTDTQYFGPGTRLTVL.

This rearrangement joins TRBV6-5 to TRBJ2-7, with D possibly TRBD2 on 6 matching bases. The CDR3 consists of 16 residues. Trimming stripped 4 bases from V and 4 bases from J, with 20 bases between. Germline V lookup: CDR1 MNHEY, CDR2 SVGAGI. The CDR3 nucleotides read TGTGCCAGCAGTTCAAGGCGGGAAAACGAACCTTACGAGCAGTACTTC. Amino acid sequence: CASSSRRENEPYEQYF.

This clone was counted a few times. The CDR3 protein is CASSRTLGTYEQYF. CDR3 bases: TGTGCCAGCAGCCGAACCCTGGGAACCTACGAGCAGTACTTC. The chain combines TRBV28 with TRBJ2-7; D gene ambiguous. The ends were cut back, 6 bases at V and 2 bases at J, with 14 bases in the middle. This CDR3 region has 14 residues. The germline CDR1 and CDR2 sequences are MDHEN and SYDVKM.

The chain carries TRBV18 and TRBJ1-5; 8 nucleotides match TRBD1. J gave up 2 bases and V 4 bases, and 13 bases lay outside the gene matches. CDR1 and CDR2 (germline): KGHSH, LQKENI. This CDR3 region has 18 residues. CDR3 amino acids: CASSLYTTGGTRNQPQHF. In nucleotides, the CDR3 is TGTGCCAGCTCACTATACACCACAGGGGGGACACGCAATCAGCCCCAGCATTTT.

This chain connects TRBV7-2 to TRBJ2-7; TRBD1 matches at 11 bases. The J segment lost 2 bases and the V segment lost 1 base, leaving 7 bases of the junction unmatched. The CDR3 totals 17 residues. Germline V lookup: CDR1 SGHTA, CDR2 FQGNSA. The CDR3: CASSLGIPGQGAYEQYF. For the CDR3, the DNA is TGTGCCAGCAGCTTAGGAATACCGGGACAGGGGGCCTACGAGCAGTACTTC.

This chain connects TRBV10-3 to TRBJ2-1; 8 bases fit TRBD2. Unmatched junction bases numbered 12, after V lost 11 bases and J lost 0 bases. The CDR3 loop spans 16 amino acids. From germline, CDR1 is ENHRY and CDR2 SYGVKD. The CDR3 DNA follows: TGTGCCGTCCGGGAGGGGGGAATCAACTCCTACAATGAGCAGTTCTTC. Its protein product is CAVREGGINSYNEQFF.

This chain links TRBV7-9 with TRBJ2-7; no definite D call. CDR1 and CDR2 (germline): SEHNR, FQNEAQ (reference sequence). CDR3 length: 15 residues. V lost 4 bases and J lost 0, with 13 bases in between. The CDR3, as DNA: TGTGCCAGCAGCTCAGCAGGTACCAGCTCCTACGAGCAGTACTTC. Translated, it gives CASSSAGTSSYEQYF.

V is TRBV2 and J is TRBJ2-1, with 15 bases identical to TRBD2. V shed 5 bases and J 4 bases; nucleotides not matched to a gene: 3. The germline V gene has CDR1 SNHLY and CDR2 FYNNEI. There are 16 residues in the CDR3. This chain's CDR3 is CASSKGLAGGYNEQFF. The DNA of the CDR3 is TGTGCCAGCAGTAAGGGACTAGCGGGAGGATACAATGAGCAGTTCTTC. The variable domain in full, with the rest retrieved from reference TRBV2 and TRBJ2-1, is EPEVTQTPSHQVTQMGQEVILRCVPISNHLYFYWYRQILGQKVEFLVSFYNNEISEKSEIFDDQFSVERPDGSNFTLKIRSTKLEDSAMYFCASSKGLAGGYNEQFFGPGTRLTVL.

This sequence joins TRBV5-1 and TRBJ2-1, with 8 bases identical to TRBD2. The CDR3 sequence is 12 residues long. V lost 5 bases and J lost 8; bases outside the gene matches: 3. Germline loops: CDR1 SGHRS, CDR2 YFSETQ. CDR3 residues: CASRTSADEQFF. In DNA, the CDR3 is TGCGCCAGCAGGACTAGCGCCGATGAGCAGTTCTTC. The complete variable domain, with remaining parts taken from reference TRBV5-1 and TRBJ2-1, reads KAGVTQTPRYLIKTRGQQVTLSCSPISGHRSVSWYQQTPGQGLQFLFEYFSETQRNKGNFPGRFSGRQFSNSRSEMNVSTLELGDSALYLCASRTSADEQFFGPGTRLTVL.

This chain joins TRBV14 and TRBJ1-1; D ambiguous. This CDR3 is 13 amino acids long. V was pared by 1 base and J by 8 bases, with 11 bases between. The V gene's germline CDR1 is SGHDN and CDR2 FVKESK. For the CDR3, the DNA is TGTGCCAGCAGCCAAGGTGTGGATTGGGAAGCTTTCTTT. Its translation is CASSQGVDWEAFF.

J is TRBJ2-3 and V is TRBV2; 10 positions match TRBD1. With 7 bases clipped from V and 3 bases from J, the junction kept 13 bases outside the gene matches. This CDR3 spans 17 amino acids. From germline, CDR1 is SNHLY and CDR2 FYNNEI. The CDR3 coding sequence is TGTGCCAGCACCCTGGGAACGGGACAGGGGAGGACAGATACGCAGTATTTT. Its translation: CASTLGTGQGRTDTQYF.

J is TRBJ1-5 and V is TRBV30; D uncertain. CDR3 length: 14 residues. The germline V gene encodes CDR1 GTSNPN and CDR2 SVGIG (reference sequence). Trimming removed 1 base from V and 2 bases from J, with 9 bases in between. The CDR3 here is CAWSGGSGNQPQHF. In DNA form, the CDR3 reads TGTGCCTGGAGTGGGGGTTCGGGCAATCAGCCCCAGCATTTT.

The chain employs TRBV7-8 and TRBJ2-3; TRBD2 aligns across 9 bases. The junction had 8 bases not matched to a gene; V was cut back by 1 base and J by 6 bases. The CDR3 loop spans 16 amino acids. Germline CDR1 reads SGHVS; CDR2 reads FQNEAQ. The CDR3 is CASSLGRREGTDTQYF. The CDR3 DNA sequence: TGTGCCAGCAGCTTAGGACGGCGGGAGGGTACGGATACGCAGTATTTT.

This chain uses TRBV6-6 with TRBJ1-1, with 10 bases fitting TRBD1. CDR1 and CDR2 from the germline V gene are MNHNY and SVGAGI (reference sequence). With 7 bases clipped from V and 2 bases from J, the junction kept 4 bases outside the gene matches. This CDR3 region has 14 residues. CDR3 sequence: CASTDRGINTEAFF. In DNA form, the CDR3 reads TGTGCCAGCACGGACAGGGGGATAAACACTGAAGCTTTCTTT.

This chain joins TRBV2 and TRBJ1-1; 7 positions match TRBD1. The CDR3 runs to 11 residues. Germline assignment: CDR1 SNHLY and CDR2 FYNNEI. J lost 8 bases, V lost 4 bases, and 1 base had no gene match. The CDR3 nucleotides are TGTGCCAGCAGTGTGGACAGGGAAGCTTTCTTT. This encodes CASSVDREAFF. Complete variable domain (other parts from reference TRBV2 and TRBJ1-1): EPEVTQTPSHQVTQMGQEVILRCVPISNHLYFYWYRQILGQKVEFLVSFYNNEISEKSEIFDDQFSVERPDGSNFTLKIRSTKLEDSAMYFCASSVDREAFFGQGTRLTVV.

V and J are TRBV27 and TRBJ2-1; 10 bases agree with TRBD2. V lost 5 bases and J lost 10; bases outside the gene matches: 5. CDR3 length: 13 amino acids. CDR1 and CDR2 (germline): MNHEY, SMNVEV (reference sequence). CDR3 region: CASSKREGYEQFF. In DNA, the CDR3 is TGTGCCAGCAGTAAGCGGGAGGGGTACGAGCAGTTCTTC.